These 26 T cell receptor beta chains originate from one sample sequenced in a study of Graves' ophthalmopathy and Graves' hyperthyroidism. As the template, RNA transcripts were used to amplify TCR beta CDR3 regions. Second-round multiplex PCR came after first-round RT-PCR with HTBI primers. Each CDR3 protein is one row after TCRdb ran MiXCR on the multiplex PCR reads. Seen here are about 24,000 distinct CDR3 sequences, approximately 48% observed once, and the top ten hold 6% to 8%. Input material: peripheral blood. The receptors were sampled from an adult woman with stable Graves' hyperthyroidism.

The J gene is TRBJ2-7, the V gene TRBV7-3, with TRBD2 identical over 7 bases. CDR1 and CDR2 (germline): SGHTA, FQGTGA. The CDR3 contains 17 residues. The J segment lost 6 bases and the V segment lost 1 base, leaving 15 bases of the junction unmatched. The CDR3 loop is CASSLSLGGSGSSEQYF. Here the CDR3 DNA reads TGTGCCAGCAGCTTAAGCCTCGGGGGGAGTGGTAGCAGCGAGCAGTACTTC.

This clonotype was found many times. CDR3 loop: CASRPGTETYEQYF. The CDR3 bases are TGTGCCAGCAGACCCGGGACAGAAACCTACGAGCAGTACTTC. The chain combines TRBV28 with TRBJ2-7; TRBD1 matches 7 bases. Trimming took 6 bases from V and 2 from J; bases not matched to a gene: 7. Germline V gene sequence: CDR1 MDHEN, CDR2 SYDVKM. The CDR3 has 14 residues.

J is TRBJ2-5 and V is TRBV9, with D maybe TRBD1 (5 bases). The CDR3 has 14 residues. Between the trimmed V and J ends, which lost 0 bases and 7 bases, there was a span of 13 bases. Looked up from germline, CDR1 is SGDLS and CDR2 is YYNGEE. This CDR3 reads CASSVGLGPGTQYF. Here the CDR3 DNA reads TGTGCCAGCAGCGTAGGATTGGGGCCAGGGACCCAGTACTTC.

For this clonotype: Germline and junction disagree at one end, which may indicate a read error. V usage is TRBV20-1 and J usage is TRBJ2-7; maybe TRBD1 (5 bases). From germline, CDR1 is DFQATT and CDR2 SNEGSKA (reference sequence). The CDR3 length is 13 residues. CDR3 coding DNA: TGTAGTGCGGAACCGGTACAGGCGGTCGAGCAGTACTTC. Translation gives CSAEPVQAVEQYF.

The chain links TRBV7-3 to TRBJ2-7, with 7 bases identical to TRBD2. The CDR3 runs 11 residues. Germline CDR1 and CDR2: SGHTA and FQGTGA. CDR3 sequence reads: CVSGDYYEQYF. The CDR3 nucleotides read TGTGTCAGTGGGGACTACTACGAGCAGTACTTC.

This clonotype has ten or more counts. J is TRBJ2-1 and V is TRBV6-2 or TRBV6-3; 8 nucleotides agree with TRBD2. Germline values: CDR1 MNHEY, CDR2 SVGEGT. The CDR3 totals 14 residues. The J segment lost 8 bases and the V segment lost 1 base, leaving 4 bases of the junction unmatched. As DNA, the CDR3 is TGTGCCAGCAGTTACTTTCCGGGGGGGGATGAGCAGTTCTTC. Its protein is CASSYFPGGDEQFF.

This clonotype was observed many times. The chain combines TRBV5-1 with TRBJ2-4; D possibly corresponds to TRBD1 (6 bases). CDR3 length: 16 amino acids. The germline V gene encodes CDR1 SGHRS and CDR2 YFSETQ. Trimming removed 0 bases at V and 2 bases at J, with 12 bases between. CDR3 DNA: TGCGCCAGCAGCTTGGTGGTGGGGACAACCAAAAACATTCAGTACTTC. It codes for CASSLVVGTTKNIQYF.

This rearrangement joins TRBV15 to TRBJ2-3, with 9 bases that match TRBD2. CDR1 LNHNV and CDR2 YYDKDF come from the germline V gene (reference sequence). The V gene end was trimmed by 3 bases and the J gene end by 0 bases; junction bases not matched to a gene: 7. CDR3 length: 17 residues. The CDR3 here is CATSSRGGGRSTDTQYF. In DNA, the CDR3 is TGTGCCACCAGCAGTCGCGGGGGGGGGAGGAGCACAGATACGCAGTATTTT. Based on the CDR3 plus reference TRBV15 and TRBJ2-3, the full variable domain is DAMVIQNPRYQVTQFGKPVTLSCSQTLNHNVMYWYQQKSSQAPKLLFHYYDKDFNNEADTPDNFQSRRPNTSFCFLDIRSPGLGDTAMYLCATSSRGGGRSTDTQYFGPGTRLTVL.

V usage is TRBV6-5 and J usage is TRBJ1-2; TRBD1 is a possible D gene (5 bases). Per the germline V gene, CDR1 is MNHEY and CDR2 is SVGAGI. This CDR3 contains 14 residues. V lost 6 bases to trimming and J lost 3 bases, with 14 bases between them. CDR3 residues: CASRYGDSYYGYTF. For the CDR3, the DNA is TGTGCCAGCAGATACGGAGACAGCTACTATGGCTACACCTTC.

V gene TRBV7-8 combines with J gene TRBJ2-1; tentative D call: TRBD1 (6 bases). Trimming cost V 4 bases and J 0 bases, with 16 bases left between them. The CDR3 is 17 amino acids. Per germline, CDR1 SGHVS and CDR2 FQNEAQ. The CDR3 DNA is TGTGCCAGCAGCTGGGAGCAGGGGCCCCACTCCTACAATGAGCAGTTCTTC. As protein: CASSWEQGPHSYNEQFF.

This clonotype was picked up one time. A read error may produce the germline difference seen at one junction end. The CDR3 DNA follows: TGTAGCGTCAAGGGACAGGGGGTGGGGAACACCATATATTTT. It specifies CSVKGQGVGNTIYF. The chain combines TRBV29-1 with TRBJ1-3, with 11 bases lining up with TRBD1. CDR1 and CDR2 (germline): SQVTM, ANQGSEA. The CDR3 loop spans 14 amino acids.

The chain couples TRBV7-2 to TRBJ1-2, with D maybe TRBD1 (5 bases). This CDR3 has 13 amino acids. Germline V gene data show CDR1 as SGHTA and CDR2 as FQGNSA. V lost 6 bases to trimming and J lost 8 bases, with 16 bases between them. CDR3 sequence: CASSLGTRRGYTF. The DNA for the CDR3 is TGTGCCAGCAGTCTAGGGACGAGAAGGGGCTACACCTTC.

Ten or more counts support this clonotype. This CDR3 is CASRRGQETQYF. CDR3 DNA: TGTGCCAGCAGGCGGGGGCAAGAGACCCAGTACTTC. The V gene is TRBV12-3 or TRBV12-4, the J gene TRBJ2-5, with TRBD2 matching over 7 bases. The V segment lost 6 bases and the J segment 2 bases; nucleotides outside the gene matches: 0. CDR3 size: 12 residues.

The chain couples TRBV5-6 to TRBJ1-4; the D is unclear. The CDR3 spans 13 residues. Germline V gene data show CDR1 as SGHDT and CDR2 as YYEEEE. Trimming took 0 bases from V and 5 from J, leaving 5 bases between them. Here the CDR3 DNA reads TGTGCCAGCAGCTTGGGAGGGAATGAAAAACTGTTTTTT. This gives the protein CASSLGGNEKLFF.

The chain links TRBV9 to TRBJ2-2, with 8 nucleotides matching TRBD1. The junction had 19 bases not matched to a gene; V was cut back by 3 bases and J by 0 bases. The CDR3 has 21 amino acids. The V gene's germline CDR1 is SGDLS and CDR2 YYNGEE. The CDR3 loop reads CASSALGQGVNGGSNTGELFF. Written as DNA, the CDR3 is TGTGCCAGCAGCGCCCTAGGACAGGGCGTTAATGGCGGGTCGAACACCGGGGAGCTGTTTTTT. Full variable domain (remainder filled in from reference TRBV9 and TRBJ2-2): DSGVTQTPKHLITATGQRVTLRCSPRSGDLSVYWYQQSLDQGLQFLIQYYNGEERAKGNILERFSAQQFPDLHSELNLSSLELGDSALYFCASSALGQGVNGGSNTGELFFGEGSRLTVL.

At least ten counts were recorded for this clonotype. The chain is built from TRBV6-1 and TRBJ2-7, with TRBD2 as a possible D gene (5 bases). Trimming cost V 0 bases and J 9 bases, with 12 bases left between them. CDR1 is MNHNS, CDR2 SASEGT, per germline. The CDR3 is 13 amino acids. The CDR3 region has the DNA TGTGCCAGCAGTGAAGCTGGTAGAGAGGGGCAGTACTTC. This encodes CASSEAGREGQYF.

This clonotype was recorded at least ten times. This chain uses TRBV7-2 with TRBJ1-3; D uncertain. Trimming cost V 5 bases and J 0 bases, with 17 bases left between them. The CDR3 is made up of 17 amino acids. CDR1 and CDR2 from the germline V gene are SGHTA and FQGNSA. The CDR3 here is CASSRTLTIVSGNTIYF. CDR3 DNA sequence: TGTGCCAGCAGCCGTACCCTAACAATAGTCTCTGGAAACACCATATATTTT.

This clonotype rates as medium-sized. The rearrangement joins TRBV15 to TRBJ1-4; no reliable D call. The CDR3 contains 15 residues. With 1 base removed from V and 7 bases from J, the gap between germline ends came to 13 bases. Germline V CDR1 and CDR2: LNHNV, YYDKDF (reference sequence). CDR3 sequence reads: CATSRGGNSFEKLFF. CDR3 nucleotides: TGTGCCACCAGCAGAGGCGGGAACAGCTTTGAAAAACTGTTTTTT.

Comment on this clonotype: Lacking the conserved final phenylalanine or tryptophan, this CDR3 likely reflects a read error. The V call is TRBV12-3 or TRBV12-4, the J call TRBJ2-7, with D possibly matching TRBD1 (5 bases). The CDR3 covers 13 residues. Trimming pared 11 bases from V and 6 bases from J, leaving 20 bases between. The CDR3 DNA is TGTGCCGACAGTCGGAGTTTGGTCTCCGAGCAGTACCTC. This gives the protein CADSRSLVSEQYL.

About this clonotype itself: The junction and the germline gene differ at one end; a read error may be behind it. The rearrangement links TRBV7-6 to TRBJ1-2; D call uncertain. The germline V gene has CDR1 SGHVS and CDR2 FNYEAQ. The length of the CDR3 is 14 residues. Here the CDR3 DNA reads TGTGCCAACAGCTTAGATCGACGGAGCTATAGCTACACCTTC. Translation gives CANSLDRRSYSYTF. The complete variable domain, with remaining parts taken from reference TRBV7-6 and TRBJ1-2, reads GAGVSQSPRYKVTKRGQDVALRCDPISGHVSLYWYRQALGQGPEFLTYFNYEAQQDKSGLPNDRFSAERPEGSISTLTIQRTEQRDSAMYRCANSLDRRSYSYTFGSGTRLTVV.

This clonotype was detected once. Given a much more abundant clone one base away, this may be a read error. The J gene is TRBJ1-1, the V gene TRBV5-4; 7 nucleotides line up with TRBD1. The CDR3 consists of 16 residues. Germline CDR1 and CDR2: SGHNT and YYREEE (reference sequence). The CDR3 region has the DNA TGTGCCGGCAGCTTGGAGGGCAGGGGGTCGAACACTGAAGCTTTCTTT. This encodes CAGSLEGRGSNTEAFF.

V gene TRBV10-1 combines with J gene TRBJ2-3, with TRBD2 matching over 15 bases. Germline V lookup: CDR1 WNHNN, CDR2 SYGVQD (reference sequence). There are 19 residues in the CDR3. V lost 3 bases to trimming and J lost 2 bases; unmatched junction nucleotides: 9. The CDR3, as DNA: TGCGCCAGCAGTGACCCCGGACTAGCGGGAGGGCCCGACACAGATACGCAGTATTTT. Its protein product is CASSDPGLAGGPDTDTQYF.

This clonotype came up many times. The J gene is TRBJ2-7, the V gene TRBV28, with 10 bases aligning to TRBD2. Germline values: CDR1 MDHEN, CDR2 SYDVKM. Unmatched junction bases numbered 4, after V lost 2 bases and J lost 3 bases. This CDR3 contains 15 residues. CDR3 nucleotide sequence: TGTGCCAGCAGTTTAGCTAGCGGGAGCGTCTACGAGCAGTACTTC. Translating it yields CASSLASGSVYEQYF.

Relative to its sample, this clonotype is medium-sized (0.01 to 0.1%). J is TRBJ2-7 and V is TRBV7-3; TRBD2 matches 7 bases. The trim removed 2 bases at V and 3 bases at J, leaving 7 bases unmatched. The CDR3 totals 15 residues. Per the germline V gene, CDR1 is SGHTA and CDR2 is FQGTGA. This CDR3 reads CASSLVAGGSYEQYF. The CDR3, as DNA: TGTGCCAGCAGCTTAGTTGCTGGCGGGAGCTACGAGCAGTACTTC.

V is TRBV6-5 and J is TRBJ2-1, with 10 bases fitting TRBD1. Germline loops: CDR1 MNHEY, CDR2 SVGAGI. Unmatched junction bases numbered 7, after V lost 6 bases and J lost 8 bases. The CDR3 is made up of 14 amino acids. CDR3 nucleotides: TGTGCCAGCAGACCTAGTGGACAGGGGGATGAGCAGTTCTTC. It is translated as CASRPSGQGDEQFF.

V and J are TRBV20-1 and TRBJ2-7, with 9 bases identical to TRBD1. CDR3 length: 13 residues. Germline lookup yields CDR1 DFQATT and CDR2 SNEGSKA (reference sequence). J gave up 4 bases and V 5 bases, and 6 bases lay outside the gene matches. The CDR3 sequence: CSALTGTGYEQYF. The CDR3 nucleotides read TGCAGTGCTTTAACCGGGACAGGGTACGAGCAGTACTTC.